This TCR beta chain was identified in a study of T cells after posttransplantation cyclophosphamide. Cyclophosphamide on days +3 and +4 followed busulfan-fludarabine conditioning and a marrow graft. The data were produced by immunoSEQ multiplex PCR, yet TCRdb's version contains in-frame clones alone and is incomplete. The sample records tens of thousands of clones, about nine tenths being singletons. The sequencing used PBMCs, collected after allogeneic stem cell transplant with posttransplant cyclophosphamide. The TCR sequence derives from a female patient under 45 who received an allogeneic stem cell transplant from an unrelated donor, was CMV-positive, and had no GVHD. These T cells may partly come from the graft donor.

Here the CDR3 reads CASSASLEGAGNTIYF. Here the CDR3 DNA reads TGTGCCAGCAGCGCCAGCCTAGAGGGTGCTGGAAACACCATATATTTT. This chain links TRBV9 with TRBJ1-3; D unclear. Germline CDR1 reads SGDLS; CDR2 reads YYNGEE. V lost 3 bases and J 2 bases, leaving 15 bases between the germline ends. The CDR3 consists of 16 residues.